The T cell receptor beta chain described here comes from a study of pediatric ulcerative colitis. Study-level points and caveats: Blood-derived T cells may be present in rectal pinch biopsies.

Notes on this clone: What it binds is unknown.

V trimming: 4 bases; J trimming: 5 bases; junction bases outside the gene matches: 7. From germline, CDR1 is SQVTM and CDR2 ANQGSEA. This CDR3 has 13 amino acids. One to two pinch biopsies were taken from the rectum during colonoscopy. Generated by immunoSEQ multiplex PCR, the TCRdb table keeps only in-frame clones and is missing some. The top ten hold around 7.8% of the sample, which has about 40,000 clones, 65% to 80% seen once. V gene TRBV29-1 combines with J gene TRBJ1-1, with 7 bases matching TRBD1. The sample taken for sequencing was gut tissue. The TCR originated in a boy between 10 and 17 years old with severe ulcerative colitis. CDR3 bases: TGCAGCGTTGTATCGACAGGGCATACTGAAGCTTTCTTT. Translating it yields CSVVSTGHTEAFF.